This TCR beta chain was retrieved from a study of Ad26.COV2.S vaccination and SARS-CoV-2 variants. Study information: Enrolled in COV1001, the donor was in the Ad26.COV2.S trial arm, which received the vaccine.

Study outcomes and limitations: Greater spike-specific TCR breadth was seen in vaccine recipients than in placebo recipients. Responses of T cells in total may have been underestimated by the TCR breadth and depth analyses.

Treatment described: approximately 18 received Ad26.COV2.S at low or high dose, single or two shots; about 5 received placebo; per-sample allocation not given. Collection of samples fell on day 63 after the first vaccine or placebo injection. The donor's status was that of an adult aged 18-55 years in Boston. On this clone itself: The antigen is undetermined.

The data were produced by immunoSEQ multiplex PCR, yet TCRdb's version contains in-frame clones alone and is incomplete. The profile shows 300,000 to 400,000 clones, around four fifths of them singletons. The specimen was peripheral blood, collected in a trial of Ad26.COV2.S vaccine versus placebo. The TCR sequence derives from a person aged 18-65 years who received the Ad26.COV2.S COVID-19 vaccine or a placebo.

In DNA form, the CDR3 reads TGCGCCAGCAGCTTGGTAGCAGGGGGCGCGGCAGATACGCAGTATTTT. Amino acids: CASSLVAGGAADTQYF. The chain combines TRBV5-1 with TRBJ2-3; 8 bases match TRBD1. This CDR3 has 16 residues. The germline gives CDR1 SGHRS, CDR2 YFSETQ. V lost 0 bases and J lost 4; bases outside the gene matches: 7.